Below, 26 T cell receptor beta chains from the same sample are listed, as sequenced in a study of CD8+ T cells in alopecia areata. In each case, RNA was isolated and then reverse transcribed into cDNA as the sequencing template. The assay was immunoSEQ multiplex PCR, and TCRdb's table has in-frame clones only and misses some. This table holds under 300,000 clones, roughly two thirds found once. Sample: CD4+ T cells sorted from blood, taken at week 0. These receptors were taken from a human donor with alopecia areata.

This clone was counted between two and nine times. DNA for the CDR3: TGTGCCAGCAGCTTAGCACCGGGACAGGGCACAGATACGCAGTATTTT. Translated: CASSLAPGQGTDTQYF. The chain joins TRBV7-2 to TRBJ2-3, with 8 positions matching TRBD1. CDR3 length equals 16 residues. Germline V CDR1 and CDR2: SGHTA, FQGNSA. The V segment lost 0 bases and the J segment 1 base; nucleotides outside the gene matches: 3.

The genes are TRBV29-1 and TRBJ1-1, with 8 nucleotides matching TRBD1. Per germline, CDR1 SQVTM and CDR2 ANQGSEA. CDR3 length equals 12 residues. V lost 6 bases to trimming and J lost 3 bases; unmatched junction nucleotides: 3. CDR3 protein: CSVDRADTEAFF. For the CDR3, the DNA is TGCAGCGTGGACAGGGCGGACACTGAAGCTTTCTTT.

This chain connects TRBV30 to TRBJ2-1; D unresolved. CDR3 length equals 11 residues. Germline V gives CDR1 GTSNPN, CDR2 SVGIG (reference sequence). Trimming pared 1 base from V and 7 bases from J, leaving 5 bases between. The CDR3 DNA follows: TGTGCCTGGAGTGGAAGAAATGAGCAGTTCTTC. Amino acids: CAWSGRNEQFF.

V gene TRBV11-2 combines with J gene TRBJ1-6, with no clear D. Germline loops: CDR1 SGHAT, CDR2 FQNNGV. Trimming shortened V by 4 bases and J by 0 bases, and 10 bases separated the two germline ends. The CDR3 extends over 16 amino acids. CDR3 sequence reads: CASSSVSSSYNSPLHF. The CDR3 DNA is TGTGCCAGCAGCTCAGTATCGAGCTCCTATAATTCACCCCTCCACTTT.

V is TRBV4-1 and J is TRBJ2-2, with TRBD1 as a possible D gene (6 bases). V gave up 2 bases and J gave up 6 bases, with 13 bases separating them. CDR1 is MGHRA, CDR2 YSYEKL, per germline. The CDR3 sequence is 15 residues long. CDR3 in amino acids: CASSQPLQGAGELFF. For the CDR3, the DNA is TGCGCCAGCAGCCAACCCTTACAGGGAGCCGGGGAGCTGTTTTTT.

V gene TRBV5-4 combines with J gene TRBJ1-3, with 12 bases lining up with TRBD1. CDR1 is SGHNT, CDR2 YYREEE, per germline (reference sequence). The CDR3 loop spans 17 amino acids. V was clipped by 1 base and J by 4 bases; unmatched bases: 6. CDR3: CASSLQGQGAYGNTIYF. The CDR3 region has the DNA TGTGCCAGCAGCTTGCAGGGACAGGGGGCGTACGGAAACACCATATATTTT.

The chain uses TRBV7-2 and TRBJ1-4, with 11 positions matching TRBD1. From germline, CDR1 is SGHTA and CDR2 FQGNSA. The CDR3 runs to 14 residues. Unmatched junction bases numbered 6, after V lost 5 bases and J lost 10 bases. CDR3 nucleotides: TGTGCCAGCAGCCCGGACAGGGGGCTAGGAAAACTGTTTTTT. It codes for CASSPDRGLGKLFF. The entire variable domain, with the rest obtained from reference TRBV7-2 and TRBJ1-4, is as follows: GAGVSQSPSNKVTEKGKDVELRCDPISGHTALYWYRQSLGQGLEFLIYFQGNSAPDKSGLPSDRFSAERTGGSVSTLTIQRTQQEDSAVYLCASSPDRGLGKLFFGSGTQLSVL.

The V and J genes are TRBV20-1 and TRBJ2-5; D is undetermined. This CDR3 comprises 10 residues. Germline CDR1 is DFQATT and CDR2 is SNEGSKA (reference sequence). V was trimmed by 5 bases and J by 5 bases, leaving 6 bases between them. In DNA, the CDR3 is TGCAGTGCTTCCGAGGAGACCCAGTACTTC. Its protein product is CSASEETQYF.

As to this clone: At the DNA level, this CDR3 is encoded by other sequences in the same sample as well. CDR3 region: CSVGGGDTQYF. DNA for the CDR3: TGCAGCGTTGGGGGGGGAGATACGCAGTATTTT. The V and J genes are TRBV29-1 and TRBJ2-3, with 7 positions matching TRBD2. Germline CDR1 and CDR2: SQVTM and ANQGSEA. J was trimmed by 5 bases and V by 4 bases; bases with no gene match: 0. This CDR3 has 11 amino acids.

This sequence joins TRBV9 and TRBJ1-3; D gene ambiguous. The CDR3 is made up of 17 amino acids. V shed 4 bases and J shed 4 bases, with 21 bases lying between them. Germline assignment: CDR1 SGDLS and CDR2 YYNGEE. The CDR3 loop is CASSPGGGLTTGNTIYF. For the CDR3, the DNA is TGTGCCAGCAGCCCCGGAGGCGGCCTTACAACCGGAAACACCATATATTTT. The full variable domain, completed using reference TRBV9 and TRBJ1-3, is DSGVTQTPKHLITATGQRVTLRCSPRSGDLSVYWYQQSLDQGLQFLIQYYNGEERAKGNILERFSAQQFPDLHSELNLSSLELGDSALYFCASSPGGGLTTGNTIYFGEGSWLTVV.

The chain has TRBV4-1 and TRBJ2-7, with 9 bases lining up with TRBD1. This CDR3 region has 15 residues. The J segment lost 4 bases and the V segment lost 3 bases, leaving 7 bases of the junction unmatched. Germline CDR1 and CDR2: MGHRA and YSYEKL. The CDR3 DNA sequence: TGCGCCAGCAGCCAGGCCGGGACAGGGAGGTACGAGCAGTACTTC. This sequence encodes CASSQAGTGRYEQYF.

The V gene is TRBV4-1, the J gene TRBJ1-4; D perhaps matches TRBD1 (5 bases). The CDR3 spans 14 residues. The germline CDR1 and CDR2 sequences are MGHRA and YSYEKL. V was trimmed by 4 bases and J by 10 bases, leaving 16 bases between them. The CDR3 region is CASSRGQGVGKLFF. The CDR3 DNA reads as TGCGCCAGCAGCCGAGGCCAGGGCGTGGGAAAACTGTTTTTT.

The J gene is TRBJ2-3, the V gene TRBV29-1; D unclear. Deletions cut 4 bases from V and 4 bases from J, with 15 bases between. Germline CDR1 reads SQVTM; CDR2 reads ANQGSEA. There are 14 residues in the CDR3. In nucleotides, the CDR3 is TGCAGCGTTGGACAACAGTATGGGCCAGATACGCAGTATTTT. This sequence encodes CSVGQQYGPDTQYF.

This clone was counted only a few times. The chain uses TRBV30 and TRBJ1-1; D possibly corresponds to TRBD1 (5 bases). Trimming took off 3 bases at V and 7 bases at J, with 9 bases between the two ends. This CDR3 is built from 11 residues. The germline V gene encodes CDR1 GTSNPN and CDR2 SVGIG (reference sequence). The CDR3 protein is CAWRDSYEAFF. The CDR3 nucleotides read TGTGCCTGGAGAGACAGCTATGAAGCTTTCTTT.

Points on this clone: In the same sample, other DNA sequences code for this CDR3. The chain is built from TRBV5-1 and TRBJ2-5, with 8 bases aligning to TRBD1. Looked up from germline, CDR1 is SGHRS and CDR2 is YFSETQ. This CDR3 has 13 residues. V dropped 2 bases and J dropped 5; count of bases not matched to a gene: 2. The CDR3 sequence is CASSFGQGETQYF. DNA for the CDR3: TGCGCCAGCAGCTTCGGACAGGGTGAGACCCAGTACTTC.

The V call is TRBV4-1, the J call TRBJ2-1, with 10 bases lining up with TRBD2. The trim removed 7 bases at V and 4 bases at J, leaving 7 bases unmatched. CDR3 length equals 15 residues. The germline V gene has CDR1 MGHRA and CDR2 YSYEKL. DNA of the CDR3: TGCGCCAGCACCAAGGGGACTAGCGATTACAATGAGCAGTTCTTC. Translation: CASTKGTSDYNEQFF.

The V call is TRBV5-1, the J call TRBJ2-6; 14 bases map to TRBD2. CDR3 size: 17 residues. Germline loops: CDR1 SGHRS, CDR2 YFSETQ. V was clipped by 4 bases and J by 4 bases; unmatched bases: 4. The CDR3 nucleotides read TGCGCCAGCAGCGCGGGACTAGCGGGGGTAGGGGCCAACGTCCTGACTTTC. This translates into CASSAGLAGVGANVLTF.

The chain recombines TRBV29-1 with TRBJ2-5; no clear D gene. The germline gives CDR1 SQVTM, CDR2 ANQGSEA. Trimming took off 7 bases at V and 7 bases at J, with 13 bases between the two ends. The length of the CDR3 is 11 residues. The CDR3 DNA is TGCAGCGCCCAGCCGGTGGGGACCCAGTACTTC. Its protein product is CSAQPVGTQYF.

The genes are TRBV9 and TRBJ2-1, with 7 bases matching TRBD2. In germline, CDR1 is SGDLS, CDR2 YYNGEE. The CDR3 consists of 15 residues. V trimming: 3 bases; J trimming: 1 base; junction bases outside the gene matches: 4. For the CDR3, the DNA is TGTGCCAGCAGCGCCCTGGGGGGGTCCTACAATGAGCAGTTCTTC. This codes for CASSALGGSYNEQFF.

J is TRBJ1-6 and V is TRBV5-6; TRBD1 might be the D (5 bases). V lost 4 bases, J lost 8 bases, and 16 bases lay in between. This CDR3 is built from 15 residues. From germline, CDR1 is SGHDT and CDR2 YYEEEE. Written as DNA, the CDR3 is TGTGCCAGCAGCATAGGACAAGGGGTAGATTCACCCCTCCACTTT. This gives the protein CASSIGQGVDSPLHF.

This rearrangement joins TRBV6-1 to TRBJ2-5; D unclear. V was trimmed by 5 bases and J by 7 bases, leaving 8 bases between them. The CDR3 consists of 11 residues. The V gene's germline CDR1 is MNHNS and CDR2 SASEGT. CDR3 loop: CASSIPGTQYF. DNA for the CDR3: TGTGCCAGCAGTATCCCTGGGACCCAGTACTTC.

The chain combines TRBV5-1 with TRBJ1-6, with TRBD1 matching 7 bases. V lost 4 bases to trimming and J lost 8 bases; unmatched junction nucleotides: 3. Looked up from germline, CDR1 is SGHRS and CDR2 is YFSETQ. CDR3 length equals 13 residues. CDR3 sequence reads: CASSRGRDSPLHF. In DNA form, the CDR3 reads TGCGCCAGCAGCAGGGGGCGCGATTCACCCCTCCACTTT.

The rearrangement links TRBV7-3 to TRBJ2-1, with D tentatively TRBD1 (6 bases). V dropped 2 bases and J dropped 5 bases, with 7 bases sitting between them. Germline V gene data show CDR1 as SGHTA and CDR2 as FQGTGA. This CDR3 comprises 13 residues. CDR3 DNA: TGTGCCAGCAGCTTAGACAGGAACAATGAGCAGTTCTTC. Translation gives CASSLDRNNEQFF. The variable domain in full, with the rest retrieved from reference TRBV7-3 and TRBJ2-1, is GAGVSQTPSNKVTEKGKYVELRCDPISGHTALYWYRQSLGQGPEFLIYFQGTGAADDSGLPNDRFFAVRPEGSVSTLKIQRTERGDSAVYLCASSLDRNNEQFFGPGTRLTVL.

This chain uses TRBV5-1 with TRBJ2-7, with 9 bases matching TRBD1. The CDR3 has 14 residues. Germline values: CDR1 SGHRS, CDR2 YFSETQ. V shed 3 bases and J 2 bases; nucleotides not matched to a gene: 3. DNA for the CDR3: TGCGCCAGCAGCTCTAGACAGGGGGCCTACGAGCAGTACTTC. This translates into CASSSRQGAYEQYF.

The rearrangement uses TRBV29-1 and TRBJ1-1; no firm D call. This CDR3 spans 12 amino acids. Germline assignment: CDR1 SQVTM and CDR2 ANQGSEA. Trimming pared 0 bases from V and 4 bases from J, leaving 6 bases between. CDR3 loop: CSVEEGITEAFF. CDR3 nucleotide sequence: TGCAGCGTTGAAGAAGGGATCACTGAAGCTTTCTTT.

The rearrangement joins TRBV2 to TRBJ1-5; D is uncertain. V was cut by 7 bases and J by 3 bases, with 13 bases left in between. Germline CDR1 reads SNHLY; CDR2 reads FYNNEI. CDR3 length: 14 amino acids. The CDR3 protein is CASTTEANNQPQHF. The CDR3 DNA reads TGTGCCAGCACCACGGAGGCCAACAATCAGCCCCAGCATTTT.